Following are 17 T cell receptor beta chains from one sample sequenced in a study of T cell repertoires in cytomegalovirus infection. TCRdb reprocessed the reads with MiXCR, giving one entry per CDR3 protein. The data contain fewer than 550,000 distinct CDR3 sequences, more than 15% of them seen just once; the ten biggest clones take up roughly 25%. The specimen sequenced was CD8+ T cells from PBMCs. These receptors were obtained from a human donor in good health (CMV status not recorded). Some clones in this sample may be carry-over from other donors' samples.

This clonotype came up a few times. V and J are TRBV9 and TRBJ1-6; 12 nucleotides agree with TRBD1. Per germline, CDR1 SGDLS and CDR2 YYNGEE. The CDR3 is 17 residues long. V shed 3 bases and J 5 bases; nucleotides not matched to a gene: 6. The CDR3 bases are TGTGCCAGCAGCGCTGGGACAGGGGGCGCGAATAATTCACCCCTCCACTTT. Translation gives CASSAGTGGANNSPLHF.

This clonotype was seen repeatedly, ten times or more. The chain is built from TRBV5-6 and TRBJ1-2; perhaps TRBD1 as D (5 bases). The germline CDR1 and CDR2 sequences are SGHDT and YYEEEE. The CDR3 runs to 15 residues. Trimming left V 0 bases short and J 4 bases short, with 13 bases between. The CDR3 spells CASSLEDNTFYGYTF. CDR3 nucleotides: TGTGCCAGCAGCTTGGAGGACAACACTTTCTATGGCTACACCTTC. The full variable domain, completed using reference TRBV5-6 and TRBJ1-2, is DAGVTQSPTHLIKTRGQQVTLRCSPKSGHDTVSWYQQALGQGPQFIFQYYEEEERQRGNFPDRFSGHQFPNYSSELNVNALLLGDSALYLCASSLEDNTFYGYTFGSGTRLTVV.

The chain joins TRBV29-1 to TRBJ2-7, with 8 bases that match TRBD1. The germline V gene encodes CDR1 SQVTM and CDR2 ANQGSEA. There are 13 residues in the CDR3. Trimming at V came to 3 bases and at J to 9 bases, leaving 10 bases not matched to a gene. The CDR3 protein is CSVDDRGPTGQYF. In DNA form, the CDR3 reads TGCAGCGTTGATGACAGGGGACCTACGGGGCAGTACTTC.

This clonotype came up many times. The chain carries TRBV4-2 and TRBJ2-2; 8 positions match TRBD1. The CDR3 covers 17 residues. Per germline, CDR1 LGHNA and CDR2 YNFKEQ. Trimming took 0 bases from V and 5 from J; bases not matched to a gene: 8. The CDR3 spells CASSQDPPTGETGELFF. The CDR3 nucleotides read TGTGCCAGCAGCCAAGATCCCCCGACAGGGGAGACCGGGGAGCTGTTTTTT.

This clonotype appeared many times. The chain combines TRBV6-5 with TRBJ2-3, with 13 nucleotides matching TRBD2. CDR1 MNHEY and CDR2 SVGAGI come from the germline V gene. The CDR3 is 18 amino acids. Trimming cost V 1 base and J 3 bases; bases outside gene matches: 7. The CDR3 nucleotides read TGTGCCAGCAGTTACTATGGGACTAGCGGGACCTCAACAGATACGCAGTATTTT. Protein sequence: CASSYYGTSGTSTDTQYF.

The rearrangement joins TRBV6-2 or TRBV6-3 to TRBJ1-6; D not resolved. The CDR3 spans 15 residues. CDR1 and CDR2 from the germline V gene are MNHEY and SVGEGT. Deletions cut 5 bases from V and 6 bases from J, with 14 bases between. CDR3 loop: CASSPRTYVNSPLHF. The CDR3 DNA follows: TGTGCCAGCAGTCCCCGGACCTACGTTAATTCACCCCTCCACTTT.

This clonotype was observed a handful of times. The chain couples TRBV6-5 to TRBJ1-4, with TRBD1 as a possible D gene (6 bases). In germline, CDR1 is MNHEY, CDR2 SVGAGI. Trimming left V 6 bases short and J 4 bases short, with 21 bases between. The CDR3 spans 17 residues. The CDR3 nucleotides are TGTGCCAGCAGCGGGGAGGACAGACATACCAGTAATGAAAAACTGTTTTTT. The encoded protein is CASSGEDRHTSNEKLFF.

Notes on this clonotype: Given a much more abundant clone one base away, this may be a read error. The V call is TRBV14, the J call TRBJ2-7; D gene unclear. The length of the CDR3 is 15 residues. CDR1 is SGHDN, CDR2 FVKESK, per germline. Deletions cut 4 bases from V and 1 base from J, with 14 bases between. CDR3 region: CASSPTFAPSYEQYF. The CDR3 coding sequence is TGTGCCAGCAGCCCGACTTTCGCCCCTTCCTACGAGCAGTACTTC.

With respect to this clonotype: It may be a read error: a sequence one base away is much more abundant. Without the conserved terminal phenylalanine or tryptophan, this CDR3 likely stems from a read error. The chain joins TRBV6-1 to TRBJ2-3, with 10 bases matching TRBD2. The CDR3 spans 15 residues. Per the germline V gene, CDR1 is MNHNS and CDR2 is SASEGT. J was trimmed by 3 bases and V by 5 bases; bases with no gene match: 5. CDR3 coding DNA: TGTGCCAGCAGTCCGGGACTAGCGTATACAGATACGCAGTATTAT. Amino acids: CASSPGLAYTDTQYY.

As for this clonotype: This could be a read error, since a much larger clone is one nucleotide away. The chain has TRBV12-3 or TRBV12-4 and TRBJ2-7, with D perhaps TRBD1 or TRBD2 (6 bases each). The CDR3 extends over 12 amino acids. The CDR3 DNA is TGTGCCAGCTTCACAGGGCGGGGAAGGCAGTCCTTC. Residues: CASFTGRGRQSF.

CDR3: CSARGRGKRLFF. In nucleotides, the CDR3 is TGCAGTGCTAGAGGTCGGGGGAAGAGACTGTTTTTT. V is TRBV20-1 and J is TRBJ1-4; weak D call: TRBD1 (5 bases). Deletions cut 1 base from V and 13 bases from J, with 13 bases between. The CDR3 spans 12 residues. Germline V gene sequence: CDR1 DFQATT, CDR2 SNEGSKA (reference sequence).

This clonotype came up a few times. V is TRBV18 and J is TRBJ2-7; the D gene is possibly TRBD2 (5 bases). The V end was cut by 0 bases, the J end by 0 bases, with 9 bases between. Looked up from germline, CDR1 is KGHSH and CDR2 is LQKENI. This CDR3 is 15 amino acids long. The CDR3 sequence is CASSPPSAHSYEQYF. CDR3 DNA: TGTGCCAGCTCACCACCTAGCGCACACTCCTACGAGCAGTACTTC.

This clonotype has ten or more counts. The chain combines TRBV11-2 with TRBJ2-7; tentatively, D is TRBD1 (7 bases). The V end was cut by 0 bases, the J end by 4 bases, with 10 bases between. Germline loops: CDR1 SGHAT, CDR2 FQNNGV. The CDR3 totals 14 residues. In DNA form, the CDR3 reads TGTGCCAGCAGCTTAGATCCAGGGGGGTACGAGCAGTACTTC. As protein: CASSLDPGGYEQYF.

This clonotype appeared many times. This chain joins TRBV19 and TRBJ2-1; the D gene is possibly TRBD2 (5 bases). This CDR3 has 15 residues. Germline loops: CDR1 LNHDA, CDR2 SQIVND (reference sequence). The V gene lost 5 bases and the J gene lost 0 bases, with 11 bases spanning the gap. CDR3 in amino acids: CASSVYGDSYNEQFF. CDR3 in DNA: TGTGCCAGTAGTGTGTACGGGGACTCCTACAATGAGCAGTTCTTC.

This clonotype occurred many times. V usage is TRBV19 and J usage is TRBJ2-7; TRBD2 matches 7 bases. CDR3 size: 14 residues. The germline V gene encodes CDR1 LNHDA and CDR2 SQIVND (reference sequence). V gave up 5 bases and J gave up 1 base; unmatched junction bases: 5. The CDR3 sequence: CASSSRAGSYEQYF. The CDR3 coding sequence is TGTGCCAGTAGTTCCCGAGCGGGGTCCTACGAGCAGTACTTC.

The V call is TRBV6-5, the J call TRBJ2-3, with 9 bases matching TRBD1. Trimming cost V 6 bases and J 0 bases; bases outside gene matches: 7. The CDR3 totals 16 residues. The germline gives CDR1 MNHEY, CDR2 SVGAGI. The CDR3 coding sequence is TGTGCCAGCAGACCACGGACAGGGGCTAGCACAGATACGCAGTATTTT. Encoded protein: CASRPRTGASTDTQYF.

At least ten counts were recorded for this clonotype. The rearrangement joins TRBV28 to TRBJ2-7; 9 bases align to TRBD2. Germline assignment: CDR1 MDHEN and CDR2 SYDVKM. The CDR3 contains 18 residues. V lost 4 bases, J lost 1 base, and 14 bases stayed unmatched. DNA for the CDR3: TGTGCCAGCAGTTCGACCCTAGCGGGGACTCTTGATTCCTACGAGCAGTACTTC. Its translation: CASSSTLAGTLDSYEQYF. Drawing the rest from reference TRBV28 and TRBJ2-7, the complete variable domain is DVKVTQSSRYLVKRTGEKVFLECVQDMDHENMFWYRQDPGLGLRLIYFSYDVKMKEKGDIPEGYSVSREKKERFSLILESASTNQTSMYLCASSSTLAGTLDSYEQYFGPGTRLTVT.